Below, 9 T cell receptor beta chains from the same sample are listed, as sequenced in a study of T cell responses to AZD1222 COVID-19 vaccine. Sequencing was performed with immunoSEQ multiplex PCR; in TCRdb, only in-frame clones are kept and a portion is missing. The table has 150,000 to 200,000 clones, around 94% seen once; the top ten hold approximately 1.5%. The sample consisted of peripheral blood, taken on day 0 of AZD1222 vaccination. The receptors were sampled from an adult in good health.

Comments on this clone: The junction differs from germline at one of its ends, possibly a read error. The CDR3 protein is CASSLFPVPRDKNF. Written as DNA, the CDR3 is TGTGCCAGCAGTTTATTCCCAGTCCCCCGGGACAAGAATTTT. The V call is TRBV28, the J call TRBJ1-4, with a tentative D call TRBD1 (6 bases). Germline lookup yields CDR1 MDHEN and CDR2 SYDVKM. CDR3 size: 14 residues.

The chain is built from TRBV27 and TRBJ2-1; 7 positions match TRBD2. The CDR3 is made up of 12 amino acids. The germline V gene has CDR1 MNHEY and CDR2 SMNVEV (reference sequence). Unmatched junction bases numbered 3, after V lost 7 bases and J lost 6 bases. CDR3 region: CASTTGGNEQFF. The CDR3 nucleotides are TGTGCCAGCACCACGGGGGGCAATGAGCAGTTCTTC.

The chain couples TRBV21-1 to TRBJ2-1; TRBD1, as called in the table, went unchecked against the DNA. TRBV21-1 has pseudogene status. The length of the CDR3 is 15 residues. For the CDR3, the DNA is TGTGCCAGCAACGGAGAGGGGACAGGGGGCAATGAGCAGTTCTTC. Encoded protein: CASNGEGTGGNEQFF.

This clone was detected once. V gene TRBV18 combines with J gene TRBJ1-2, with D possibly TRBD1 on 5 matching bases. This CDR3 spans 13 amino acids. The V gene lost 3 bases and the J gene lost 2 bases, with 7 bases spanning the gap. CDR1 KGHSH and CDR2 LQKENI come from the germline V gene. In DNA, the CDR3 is TGTGCCAGCTCACCCGGGGACAACTATGGCTACACCTTC. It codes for CASSPGDNYGYTF.

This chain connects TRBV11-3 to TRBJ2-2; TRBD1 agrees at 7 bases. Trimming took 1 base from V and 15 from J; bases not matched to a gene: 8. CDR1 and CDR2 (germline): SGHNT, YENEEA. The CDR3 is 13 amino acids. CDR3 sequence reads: CASSLAGDSKMFF. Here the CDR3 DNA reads TGTGCCAGCAGCTTAGCTGGGGACAGTAAGATGTTTTTT.

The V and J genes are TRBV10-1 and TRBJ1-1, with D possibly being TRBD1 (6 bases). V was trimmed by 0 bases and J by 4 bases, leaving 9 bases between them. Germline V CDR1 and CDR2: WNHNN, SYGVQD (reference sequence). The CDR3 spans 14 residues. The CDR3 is CASSESLGATEAFF. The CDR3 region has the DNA TGCGCCAGCAGTGAGTCTTTGGGGGCCACTGAAGCTTTCTTT.

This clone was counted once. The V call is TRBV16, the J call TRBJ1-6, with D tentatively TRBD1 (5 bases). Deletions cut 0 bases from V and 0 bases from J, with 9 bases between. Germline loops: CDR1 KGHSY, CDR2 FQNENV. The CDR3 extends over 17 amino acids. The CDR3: CASSQSWGSSYNSPLHF. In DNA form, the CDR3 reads TGTGCCAGCAGCCAATCGTGGGGGAGCTCCTATAATTCACCCCTCCACTTT.

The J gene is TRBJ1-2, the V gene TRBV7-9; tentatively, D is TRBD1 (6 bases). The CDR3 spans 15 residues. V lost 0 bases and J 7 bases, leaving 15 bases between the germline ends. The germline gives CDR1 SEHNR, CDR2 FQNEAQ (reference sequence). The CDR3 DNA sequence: TGTGCCAGCAGCTTAGCCGGTCAGGGGTACGGTGGCTACACCTTC. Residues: CASSLAGQGYGGYTF.

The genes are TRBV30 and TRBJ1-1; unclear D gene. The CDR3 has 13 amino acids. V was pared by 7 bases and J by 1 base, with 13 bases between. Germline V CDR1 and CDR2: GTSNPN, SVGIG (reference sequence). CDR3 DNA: TGTGCCTCAGAACGGGGTTCGAACACTGAAGCTTTCTTT. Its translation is CASERGSNTEAFF.